The 26 T cell receptor beta chains below all came from one sample that was sequenced in a study of tumor and adjacent non-tumor tissue in lung cancer. A modified ARM-PCR protocol with three rounds of nested PCR amplified TCRbeta. TCRdb itself ran the multiplex PCR reads through MiXCR, one entry per CDR3 protein. Among under 45,000 distinct CDR3 sequences listed, less than 65% were seen once. RNA was extracted from bulk tissue without any cell sorting. Distant lung tissue was collected more than 3 cm away from the tumor edge. Sequenced: distant non-tumor lung tissue. The source of these receptors is a man in his fifties with non-small cell lung cancer.

The chain is built from TRBV28 and TRBJ2-7; perhaps D is TRBD1 or TRBD2 (5 bases each). The CDR3 contains 14 residues. The ends were cut back, 3 bases at V and 3 bases at J, with 12 bases in the middle. Germline V gene sequence: CDR1 MDHEN, CDR2 SYDVKM. The CDR3 nucleotides read TGTGCCAGCAGTTTTGAGGGGTTCAGCTACGAGCAGTACTTC. Translation gives CASSFEGFSYEQYF.

This clonotype was detected many times. Being one base from a much bigger clone, this may be a read error. V usage is TRBV6-5 and J usage is TRBJ1-5; D is undetermined. The germline V gene encodes CDR1 MNHEY and CDR2 SVGAGI. The CDR3 consists of 15 residues. Trimming cost V 4 bases and J 5 bases, with 15 bases left between them. This CDR3 reads CASSCSRGGDQPQHF. CDR3 coding DNA: TGTGCCAGCAGTTGCTCTCGGGGTGGTGATCAGCCCCAGCATTTT.

This clonotype was recorded at least ten times. The gene calls are TRBV20-1 and TRBJ2-1; 7 bases fit TRBD1. CDR3 length: 11 residues. Germline-derived CDR1 and CDR2 are DFQATT and SNEGSKA (reference sequence). After removal of 5 bases from V and 7 bases from J, the junction contained 2 bases not matched to a gene. The CDR3 DNA reads as TGCAGTGCTGCCAGGGGGAATGAGCAGTTCTTC. Amino acid sequence: CSAARGNEQFF.

This clonotype was counted ten times or more. V gene TRBV5-6 combines with J gene TRBJ2-5, with a weak D call TRBD1 (6 bases). The V end was cut by 0 bases, the J end by 0 bases, with 9 bases between. CDR1 is SGHDT and CDR2 is YYEEEE in the germline V gene. CDR3 length: 15 residues. The CDR3, as DNA: TGTGCCAGCAGCTTGGTCGACAGGTACCAAGAGACCCAGTACTTC. This encodes CASSLVDRYQETQYF.

This clonotype was recorded a few times. The junction departs from the called germline gene at one end, perhaps through a read error. V and J are TRBV6-1 and TRBJ2-5; 9 bases map to TRBD2. The CDR3 totals 15 residues. CDR1 and CDR2 (germline): MNHNS, SASEGT. This CDR3 is CAGSRTSGRQETQYF. CDR3 sequence (DNA): TGTGCCGGCAGCCGGACCAGCGGGAGGCAAGAGACCCAGTACTTC.

On this clonotype itself: At one boundary the junction diverges from the germline segment, which might be a read error. The chain uses TRBV13 and TRBJ2-1, with D hard to call. Germline values: CDR1 PRHDT, CDR2 FYEKMQ (reference sequence). CDR3 length: 14 amino acids. The CDR3 spells CAISLNILINEQFF. The CDR3 region has the DNA TGTGCCATCAGCTTAAATATCCTAATCAATGAGCAGTTTTTC.

In this sample, this clonotype turned up a few times. With a much larger clone just one base away, this may be a read error. The chain uses TRBV10-3 and TRBJ1-2, with D unclear. Germline V gene sequence: CDR1 ENHRY, CDR2 SYGVKD. V was clipped by 6 bases and J by 2 bases, with 7 bases between them. This CDR3 comprises 12 residues. CDR3 sequence (DNA): TGTGCCATCAGGGACCTGAACTATGGCTACACCTTC. Its translation is CAIRDLNYGYTF.

This chain links TRBV7-2 with TRBJ1-2; D gene ambiguous. Trimming removed 3 bases at V and 5 bases at J, with 13 bases between. Germline CDR1 is SGHTA and CDR2 is FQGNSA. The CDR3 length is 14 residues. The CDR3 nucleotides read TGTACCAGCAGCTTGCGGAACACTCTATATGGCTACACCTTC. Amino acids: CTSSLRNTLYGYTF.

A remark on this clonotype: A clone one base away is much larger, so this may be a read error. The chain recombines TRBV12-3 or TRBV12-4 with TRBJ1-6; D may be TRBD1 (6 bases). The CDR3 runs to 15 residues. The CDR3: CAGSLVQGANSPLHF. CDR3 bases: TGTGCCGGCAGTTTAGTACAGGGCGCGAATTCACCCCTCCACTTT.

This chain uses TRBV20-1 with TRBJ1-5; weak D call: TRBD1 (6 bases). Germline assignment: CDR1 DFQATT and CDR2 SNEGSKA (reference sequence). The CDR3 consists of 13 residues. V was cut by 5 bases and J by 1 base, with 9 bases left in between. CDR3 nucleotides: TGCAGTGCTGGGAGGGGGAGCAATCAGCCCCAGCATTTT. Protein sequence: CSAGRGSNQPQHF.

Regarding this clonotype: Compared with germline, one end of the junction differs, possibly owing to a read error. V is TRBV11-3 and J is TRBJ2-1; D might be TRBD2 (7 bases). CDR3 length: 14 amino acids. Germline CDR1 and CDR2: SGHNT and YENEEA. CDR3 amino acids: CVSSLDQGGGEQFF. In nucleotides, the CDR3 is TGTGTCAGCAGCTTAGATCAAGGGGGGGGTGAGCAGTTCTTC.

This clonotype was counted ten times or more. The V and J genes are TRBV12-3 or TRBV12-4 and TRBJ2-2; D is uncertain. V gave up 3 bases and J gave up 6 bases, with 5 bases separating them. The CDR3 is made up of 12 amino acids. The CDR3 loop reads CASSFGSGELFF. The CDR3 DNA follows: TGTGCCAGCAGTTTCGGATCCGGGGAGCTGTTTTTT.

Worth noting for this clonotype: No conserved phenylalanine or tryptophan ends this CDR3, so it is likely a read error. The chain has TRBV6-6 and TRBJ2-1; 11 positions agree with TRBD1. The V gene's germline CDR1 is MNHNY and CDR2 SVGAGI (reference sequence). Unmatched junction bases numbered 7, after V lost 5 bases and J lost 10 bases. The CDR3 spans 14 residues. The CDR3 DNA sequence: TGTGCCAGCAGTACAGGGACAGGGGGGATGGAGCAGTTCTCC. Translating gives CASSTGTGGMEQFS.

This clonotype showed up many times. The chain couples TRBV5-1 to TRBJ2-7; a possible D gene is TRBD2 (5 bases). V was shortened by 2 bases and J by 6 bases, with 12 bases between the two germline ends. Germline assignment: CDR1 SGHRS and CDR2 YFSETQ. The CDR3 has 13 residues. CDR3 coding DNA: TGCGCCAGCAGCTTCGACGGGGTTAGCGAGCAGTACTTC. This encodes CASSFDGVSEQYF.

Comment on this clonotype: Since a much larger clone is just one base distant, this may be a read error. V and J are TRBV6-2 or TRBV6-3 and TRBJ2-1; a weak D match, TRBD1 (5 bases). The V and J ends lost 6 bases and 9 bases respectively, with 15 bases between them. There are 13 residues in the CDR3. Germline V gene data show CDR1 as MNHEY and CDR2 as SVGEGT. The CDR3 sequence is CASRLGPTPEQFF. The CDR3 nucleotides are TGTGCCAGCAGACTGGGGCCAACCCCTGAGCAGTTCTTC.

This clonotype was detected once. The junction shows a germline mismatch at one end, possibly a read error. This CDR3 reads CASSLGGGAEDMQYF. The CDR3, as DNA: TGTGCCAGCAGCCTAGGCGGGGGGGCCGAAGATATGCAGTATTTT. This sequence joins TRBV13 and TRBJ2-3, with TRBD2 matching over 9 bases. The CDR3 loop spans 15 amino acids. Looked up from germline, CDR1 is PRHDT and CDR2 is FYEKMQ (reference sequence).

Remarks on this clonotype: A read error may produce the germline difference seen at one junction end. The chain combines TRBV4-1 with TRBJ2-1; a possible D gene is TRBD1 (5 bases). Germline CDR1 reads MGHRA; CDR2 reads YSYEKL. The CDR3 length is 15 residues. In DNA form, the CDR3 reads TGCGCCAGCAGCCAAGATTCACCGTCGGACAACGAGCAGCTCTTC. Protein: CASSQDSPSDNEQLF.

As to this clonotype: Given a much more abundant clone one base away, this may be a read error. In this CDR3 the conserved last residue, phenylalanine or tryptophan, is missing, so a read error is likely. V usage is TRBV6-1 and J usage is TRBJ1-3, with TRBD1 as a possible D gene (5 bases). Looked up from germline, CDR1 is MNHNS and CDR2 is SASEGT. V was shortened by 8 bases and J by 8 bases, with 19 bases between the two germline ends. The CDR3 sequence is 14 residues long. CDR3 sequence reads: CASCQSPIGDTIYV. The CDR3 region has the DNA TGTGCCAGCTGCCAGAGCCCTATAGGGGACACCATATATGTT.

Worth noting for this clonotype: A clone one base away is much larger, so this may be a read error. The chain recombines TRBV12-3 or TRBV12-4 with TRBJ2-3; D unclear. The length of the CDR3 is 12 residues. V was cut by 9 bases and J by 5 bases, with 12 bases left in between. CDR3 region: CARGVTRDTQYF. CDR3 sequence (DNA): TGTGCCAGAGGTGTCACAAGAGATACGCAGTATTTT.

A remark on this clonotype: Just one base apart from a much larger clone, this may be a read error. V usage is TRBV5-1 and J usage is TRBJ2-1; 10 bases are shared with TRBD2. Germline assignment: CDR1 SGHRS and CDR2 YFSETQ. The CDR3 spans 16 residues. In DNA form, the CDR3 reads TGCGCCAGCAGCTTGCACCCTAGCGGGAGAATGAATGAGCACTTCTTC. The encoded protein is CASSLHPSGRMNEHFF. The full variable domain, its missing parts supplied by reference TRBV5-1 and TRBJ2-1, is KAGVTQTPRYLIKTRGQQVTLSCSPISGHRSVSWYQQTPGQGLQFLFEYFSETQRNKGNFPGRFSGRQFSNSRSEMNVSTLELGDSALYLCASSLHPSGRMNEHFFGPGTRLTVL.

This clonotype was seen a few times. The genes are TRBV10-2 and TRBJ1-5; D gene ambiguous. This CDR3 comprises 15 residues. Trimming shortened V by 3 bases and J by 5 bases, and 14 bases separated the two germline ends. CDR1 is WSHSY and CDR2 is SAAADI in the germline V gene. The CDR3 sequence: CASSDYGRNDQPQHF. The DNA for the CDR3 is TGCGCCAGCAGTGATTATGGTAGGAACGATCAGCCCCAGCATTTT.

The sample holds many counts of this clonotype. This chain connects TRBV4-1 to TRBJ2-7; weak D call: TRBD2 (5 bases). Trimming shortened V by 1 base and J by 7 bases, and 11 bases separated the two germline ends. The CDR3 length is 13 residues. From germline, CDR1 is MGHRA and CDR2 YSYEKL. The CDR3, as DNA: TGCGCCAGCAGCCAAGTAGAGGGTCGAGAGCAGTACTTC. The encoded protein is CASSQVEGREQYF.

This clonotype was seen at least ten times. The J gene is TRBJ1-5, the V gene TRBV7-9; 10 nucleotides agree with TRBD1. The germline V gene encodes CDR1 SEHNR and CDR2 FQNEAQ (reference sequence). V trimming: 5 bases; J trimming: 6 bases; junction bases outside the gene matches: 7. The CDR3 extends over 15 amino acids. The CDR3 nucleotides are TGTGCCAGCAGCAGGGGGACAGGGGTTTCTCAGCCCCAGCATTTT. Translating it yields CASSRGTGVSQPQHF.

This chain joins TRBV20-1 and TRBJ1-5; D gene unclear. Looked up from germline, CDR1 is DFQATT and CDR2 is SNEGSKA (reference sequence). The length of the CDR3 is 12 residues. The ends were cut back, 6 bases at V and 4 bases at J, with 10 bases in the middle. The CDR3 sequence: CSAEVRNQPQHF. The CDR3, as DNA: TGCAGTGCGGAGGTCAGAAATCAGCCCCAGCATTTT.

This clonotype was detected a few times. A much larger clonotype is one base distant, so this may be a read error. The V and J genes are TRBV29-1 and TRBJ2-3; D unclear. The CDR3 sequence is 12 residues long. Germline V gives CDR1 SQVTM, CDR2 ANQGSEA. The CDR3 loop is CSVDRSTVTQYF. CDR3 nucleotides: TGCAGCGTTGATAGGAGCACAGTTACGCAGTATTTT.

For this clonotype: This CDR3 is missing its conserved last phenylalanine or tryptophan, likely due to a read error. The DNA is left out, because the CDR3 cannot be placed on it with certainty; the CDR3 is given as TCRdb lists it. This chain links TRBV11-2 with TRBJ2-7; the D segment call TRBD1 is taken from the table without a DNA check. The CDR3 numbers 15 amino acids, ends counted. CDR1 SGHAT and CDR2 FQNNGV come from the germline V gene. The chain's CDR3 is CTSSQGQGEVCEHYS.